What follows is one T cell receptor beta chain and its context. Its cognate antigen is unknown. This sample was taken from a study of OX40 agonist ivuxolimab in advanced cancers. General study points: There was clonal expansion of CD4+ and CD8+ blood T cells by week 6 at 0.1 to 3.0 mg/kg.

The protocol was immunoSEQ multiplex PCR, while the TCRdb copy is restricted to in-frame clones and leaves out a portion. The sample records around 94,000 clones, approximately 89% being singletons. This specimen was CD4+ or CD8+ T cells sorted from blood, taken in a trial of the OX40 agonist ivuxolimab. This TCR came from an adult with an advanced solid tumor such as melanoma, head and neck, liver or kidney cancer.

The CDR3: CASSLEFTGGNEAFF. CDR3 sequence (DNA): TGCGCCAGCAGCTTGGAATTTACAGGGGGCAATGAAGCTTTCTTT. The J gene is TRBJ1-1, the V gene TRBV5-1; TRBD1 aligns across 9 bases. The junction had 7 bases not matched to a gene; V was cut back by 0 bases and J by 7 bases. The CDR3 totals 15 residues. In germline, CDR1 is SGHRS, CDR2 YFSETQ.